The 22 T cell receptor beta chains listed next were all sequenced from one sample in a study of cytomegalovirus exposure and HLA in healthy donors. The primer mix had 60 Vbeta and 13 Jbeta primers. Produced via immunoSEQ multiplex PCR; TCRdb's table is partial and in-frame only. The sample contains approximately 110,000 clones, 78% of which appear only once. The sample consisted of PBMCs. Every receptor here comes from a man aged 25 to 40 in good health and CMV-seronegative.

DNA for the CDR3: TGTGCCAGCAGTGACCCAGGGCCTAATGAGCAGTTCTTC. Translation: CASSDPGPNEQFF. The chain employs TRBV6-1 and TRBJ2-1; perhaps TRBD1 as D (5 bases). From germline, CDR1 is MNHNS and CDR2 SASEGT. The length of the CDR3 is 13 residues. The V and J ends lost 3 bases and 7 bases respectively, with 10 bases between them.

This chain joins TRBV18 and TRBJ2-7; a weak D match, TRBD2 (6 bases). The CDR3 is 13 residues long. The germline gives CDR1 KGHSH, CDR2 LQKENI. V lost 2 bases to trimming and J lost 6 bases, with 11 bases between them. This chain's CDR3 is CASSPAAGFEQYF. CDR3 nucleotides: TGTGCCAGCTCACCAGCGGCGGGGTTCGAGCAGTACTTC.

This clone appeared a few times. This rearrangement joins TRBV6-5 to TRBJ2-7; TRBD1 matches 7 bases. The germline CDR1 and CDR2 sequences are MNHEY and SVGAGI. This CDR3 has 13 residues. V was clipped by 4 bases and J by 3 bases; unmatched bases: 3. CDR3 amino acids: CASSLGQRYEQYF. CDR3 in DNA: TGTGCCAGCAGTTTGGGACAGCGCTACGAGCAGTACTTC.

This clone was counted only a few times. The chain carries TRBV25-1 and TRBJ1-4; TRBD1 matches at 8 bases. This CDR3 has 15 residues. The germline CDR1 and CDR2 sequences are MGHDK and SYGVNS. With V trimmed by 2 bases and J by 8 bases, 7 bases remained unmatched. The CDR3 spells CASSEPWTGKEKLFF. Here the CDR3 DNA reads TGTGCCAGCAGTGAACCGTGGACAGGGAAGGAAAAACTGTTTTTT.

This chain links TRBV27 with TRBJ1-1; 10 nucleotides match TRBD1. This CDR3 has 17 residues. Trimming took 7 bases from V and 7 from J; bases not matched to a gene: 18. The germline CDR1 and CDR2 sequences are MNHEY and SMNVEV (reference sequence). CDR3 coding DNA: TGTGCCAGCACCACGACAGGGGGCGCAGGTATATCAAGTGAAGCTTTCTTT. Translated: CASTTTGGAGISSEAFF.

With respect to this clone: Mismatch with germline at one junction end may stem from a read error. V and J are TRBV19 and TRBJ1-5; tentative D call: TRBD1 (6 bases). CDR3 length equals 11 residues. Per the germline V gene, CDR1 is LNHDA and CDR2 is SQIVND (reference sequence). This CDR3 is CASSMLTGIYF. The CDR3 DNA is TGTGCCAGTAGTATGCTGACAGGAATCTATTTT. Supplemented by reference TRBV19 and TRBJ1-5, the full variable domain reads DGGITQSPKYLFRKEGQNVTLSCEQNLNHDAMYWYRQDPGQGLRLIYYSQIVNDFQKGDIAEGYSVSREKKESFPLTVTSAQKNPTAFYLCASSMLTGIYFGDGTRLSIL.

This sequence joins TRBV10-1 and TRBJ2-3, with D hard to call. V was trimmed by 3 bases and J by 2 bases, leaving 3 bases between them. This CDR3 has 12 residues. CDR1 is WNHNN and CDR2 is SYGVQD in the germline V gene (reference sequence). Written as DNA, the CDR3 is TGCGCCAGCAGTGACAACACAGATACGCAGTATTTT. This sequence encodes CASSDNTDTQYF.

J is TRBJ1-4 and V is TRBV5-1, with D unclear. Looked up from germline, CDR1 is SGHRS and CDR2 is YFSETQ. Deletions cut 3 bases from V and 1 base from J, with 13 bases between. This CDR3 comprises 16 residues. The CDR3 sequence is CASSSQTPITNEKLFF. The DNA of the CDR3 is TGCGCCAGCAGCTCGCAAACACCGATAACTAATGAAAAACTGTTTTTT.

The chain uses TRBV6-1 and TRBJ2-7; 11 bases map to TRBD1. This CDR3 spans 15 amino acids. J was trimmed by 4 bases and V by 6 bases; bases with no gene match: 8. In germline, CDR1 is MNHNS, CDR2 SASEGT. CDR3 loop: CASRGTGTGGYEQYF. DNA for the CDR3: TGTGCCAGCAGGGGAACCGGGACAGGGGGATACGAGCAGTACTTC.

This chain uses TRBV28 with TRBJ2-5; unclear D gene. Deletions cut 3 bases from V and 5 bases from J, with 16 bases between. CDR1 and CDR2 from the germline V gene are MDHEN and SYDVKM. This CDR3 is built from 15 residues. The chain's CDR3 is CASSFFSKPGETQYF. DNA of the CDR3: TGTGCCAGCAGTTTCTTCTCAAAGCCCGGGGAGACCCAGTACTTC.

The chain employs TRBV10-3 and TRBJ2-7; perhaps TRBD1 as D (6 bases). Deletions cut 6 bases from V and 5 bases from J, with 17 bases between. CDR3 length: 14 residues. Germline values: CDR1 ENHRY, CDR2 SYGVKD. CDR3 protein: CAISDRTEADEQYF. The CDR3, as DNA: TGTGCCATCAGCGATCGGACAGAGGCGGACGAGCAGTACTTC.

This clone was found a few times. This rearrangement joins TRBV5-1 to TRBJ2-5; possibly TRBD2 for D (6 bases). Trimming pared 0 bases from V and 2 bases from J, leaving 11 bases between. The germline CDR1 and CDR2 sequences are SGHRS and YFSETQ. CDR3 length: 15 amino acids. The CDR3 region is CASSLDAGSQETQYF. DNA for the CDR3: TGCGCCAGCAGCTTGGACGCGGGGTCTCAAGAGACCCAGTACTTC.

The V call is TRBV7-6, the J call TRBJ2-1; 9 positions agree with TRBD2. There are 16 residues in the CDR3. Germline CDR1 is SGHVS and CDR2 is FNYEAQ. Germline trimming cut 1 base from V and 8 bases from J; bases unmatched to any gene: 9. In DNA, the CDR3 is TGTGCCAGCAGCTTAGATGCCGCGGGGGGGGCCTATGAGCAGTTCTTC. Residues: CASSLDAAGGAYEQFF.

The V and J genes are TRBV2 and TRBJ1-2, with 11 bases aligning to TRBD1. Per germline, CDR1 SNHLY and CDR2 FYNNEI. The CDR3 has 15 residues. V was clipped by 4 bases and J by 6 bases; unmatched bases: 7. CDR3 loop: CASSGLRDRGDGYTF. The CDR3 DNA reads as TGTGCCAGCAGTGGCCTCCGGGACAGGGGGGATGGCTACACCTTC.

The V and J genes are TRBV29-1 and TRBJ1-1; D possibly corresponds to TRBD1 (6 bases). CDR1 SQVTM and CDR2 ANQGSEA come from the germline V gene. Between the trimmed V and J ends, which lost 4 bases and 11 bases, there was a span of 20 bases. This CDR3 has 13 residues. The CDR3 sequence is CSVVTGPRLGAFF. CDR3 nucleotide sequence: TGCAGCGTTGTGACAGGACCTCGTCTTGGGGCTTTCTTT.

The sample holds a few counts of this clone. The J gene is TRBJ2-5, the V gene TRBV5-4; possibly TRBD2 for D (6 bases). This CDR3 region has 14 residues. V was shortened by 2 bases and J by 2 bases, with 10 bases between the two germline ends. From germline, CDR1 is SGHNT and CDR2 YYREEE (reference sequence). The CDR3 here is CASSLAGLQETQYF. The CDR3 DNA sequence: TGTGCCAGCAGCTTAGCGGGCCTACAAGAGACCCAGTACTTC.

This chain links TRBV28 with TRBJ1-3; D remains unclear. V lost 7 bases to trimming and J lost 1 base, with 11 bases between them. Germline V lookup: CDR1 MDHEN, CDR2 SYDVKM. The CDR3 runs 14 residues. CDR3 residues: CASTLGGSGNTIYF. The CDR3 DNA reads as TGTGCCAGCACCCTAGGTGGGTCTGGAAACACCATATATTTT. The entire variable domain, with the rest obtained from reference TRBV28 and TRBJ1-3, is as follows: DVKVTQSSRYLVKRTGEKVFLECVQDMDHENMFWYRQDPGLGLRLIYFSYDVKMKEKGDIPEGYSVSREKKERFSLILESASTNQTSMYLCASTLGGSGNTIYFGEGSWLTVV.

As DNA, the CDR3 is TGTGCCAGCAGTGACCCCCAGCGTCGGAGCAATGAGCAGTTCTTC. Its protein is CASSDPQRRSNEQFF. This chain connects TRBV2 to TRBJ2-1; D gene uncertain. V was cut by 3 bases and J by 6 bases, with 15 bases left in between. Germline values: CDR1 SNHLY, CDR2 FYNNEI. The CDR3 is 15 residues long. Full variable domain (missing parts from reference TRBV2 and TRBJ2-1): EPEVTQTPSHQVTQMGQEVILRCVPISNHLYFYWYRQILGQKVEFLVSFYNNEISEKSEIFDDQFSVERPDGSNFTLKIRSTKLEDSAMYFCASSDPQRRSNEQFFGPGTRLTVL.

This chain uses TRBV7-2 with TRBJ1-1; tentative D call: TRBD1 (6 bases). Germline CDR1 is SGHTA and CDR2 is FQGNSA. The length of the CDR3 is 15 residues. Trimming cost V 2 bases and J 2 bases, with 12 bases left between them. The CDR3 spells CASSLTARGNTEAFF. The DNA of the CDR3 is TGTGCCAGCAGCTTAACGGCCAGGGGAAACACTGAAGCTTTCTTT.

The CDR3 sequence: CASWGLETQYF. CDR3 nucleotide sequence: TGTGCCAGCTGGGGCTTAGAGACCCAGTACTTC. The chain is built from TRBV28 and TRBJ2-5; perhaps TRBD1 as D (5 bases). Trimming took off 8 bases at V and 4 bases at J, with 8 bases between the two ends. Germline CDR1 reads MDHEN; CDR2 reads SYDVKM. The CDR3 length is 11 residues.

This chain connects TRBV4-3 to TRBJ1-4, with 7 bases lining up with TRBD1. The CDR3 runs to 16 residues. V gave up 2 bases and J gave up 7 bases; unmatched junction bases: 10. The germline V gene has CDR1 LGHNA and CDR2 YSLEER. DNA for the CDR3: TGCGCCAGCAGCCAAACAGGGGCAAGGGTGTCTGAAAAACTGTTTTTT. Its protein product is CASSQTGARVSEKLFF.

The chain employs TRBV4-3 and TRBJ2-2; D gene unclear. Germline V gene lookup returns CDR1 LGHNA and CDR2 YSLEER. The CDR3 sequence is 16 residues long. V was clipped by 6 bases and J by 5 bases, with 19 bases between them. CDR3 residues: CASRIDGVFGTGELFF. The CDR3 DNA follows: TGCGCCAGCAGGATAGATGGAGTTTTTGGAACCGGGGAGCTGTTTTTT.